The clone carrying this TCR beta chain was seen at least ten times. No antigen is known for it. In TCRdb, the PCR reads were re-called with MiXCR into one record per CDR3 protein. Among around 470,000 distinct CDR3 sequences, about 21% were seen once, and the ten largest hold around 0.86%. This entry is derived from a study of molecular identifiers for immune sequencing clone quantification. Whole-study results and caveats: Jurkat TCR RNA spiked in from one cell could reportedly be detected among about a million naive cells.

Trimming pared 0 bases from V and 5 bases from J, leaving 3 bases between. Per the germline V gene, CDR1 is SGHDT and CDR2 is YYEEEE. The CDR3 consists of 11 residues. Between roughly 18,000 and 1,100,000 sorted cells, with 10%, 30% or 50% RNA, yielded naive CD8 libraries. CD8+CD4-CCR7+CD45RA+ sorting gave the naive CD8 T cells. The receptor's source is a human donor in good health. Some libraries in this study had Jurkat cell RNA spiked in. V and J are TRBV5-6 and TRBJ2-7; D is undetermined. The sequenced material came from naive CD8+ T cells from blood, with Jurkat cell RNA spiked in. Subset described: FACS-sorted CD8+CD4-CCR7+CD45RA+ naive T cells. CDR3 residues: CASSLANEQYF. DNA of the CDR3: TGTGCCAGCAGCTTGGCTAACGAGCAGTACTTC.